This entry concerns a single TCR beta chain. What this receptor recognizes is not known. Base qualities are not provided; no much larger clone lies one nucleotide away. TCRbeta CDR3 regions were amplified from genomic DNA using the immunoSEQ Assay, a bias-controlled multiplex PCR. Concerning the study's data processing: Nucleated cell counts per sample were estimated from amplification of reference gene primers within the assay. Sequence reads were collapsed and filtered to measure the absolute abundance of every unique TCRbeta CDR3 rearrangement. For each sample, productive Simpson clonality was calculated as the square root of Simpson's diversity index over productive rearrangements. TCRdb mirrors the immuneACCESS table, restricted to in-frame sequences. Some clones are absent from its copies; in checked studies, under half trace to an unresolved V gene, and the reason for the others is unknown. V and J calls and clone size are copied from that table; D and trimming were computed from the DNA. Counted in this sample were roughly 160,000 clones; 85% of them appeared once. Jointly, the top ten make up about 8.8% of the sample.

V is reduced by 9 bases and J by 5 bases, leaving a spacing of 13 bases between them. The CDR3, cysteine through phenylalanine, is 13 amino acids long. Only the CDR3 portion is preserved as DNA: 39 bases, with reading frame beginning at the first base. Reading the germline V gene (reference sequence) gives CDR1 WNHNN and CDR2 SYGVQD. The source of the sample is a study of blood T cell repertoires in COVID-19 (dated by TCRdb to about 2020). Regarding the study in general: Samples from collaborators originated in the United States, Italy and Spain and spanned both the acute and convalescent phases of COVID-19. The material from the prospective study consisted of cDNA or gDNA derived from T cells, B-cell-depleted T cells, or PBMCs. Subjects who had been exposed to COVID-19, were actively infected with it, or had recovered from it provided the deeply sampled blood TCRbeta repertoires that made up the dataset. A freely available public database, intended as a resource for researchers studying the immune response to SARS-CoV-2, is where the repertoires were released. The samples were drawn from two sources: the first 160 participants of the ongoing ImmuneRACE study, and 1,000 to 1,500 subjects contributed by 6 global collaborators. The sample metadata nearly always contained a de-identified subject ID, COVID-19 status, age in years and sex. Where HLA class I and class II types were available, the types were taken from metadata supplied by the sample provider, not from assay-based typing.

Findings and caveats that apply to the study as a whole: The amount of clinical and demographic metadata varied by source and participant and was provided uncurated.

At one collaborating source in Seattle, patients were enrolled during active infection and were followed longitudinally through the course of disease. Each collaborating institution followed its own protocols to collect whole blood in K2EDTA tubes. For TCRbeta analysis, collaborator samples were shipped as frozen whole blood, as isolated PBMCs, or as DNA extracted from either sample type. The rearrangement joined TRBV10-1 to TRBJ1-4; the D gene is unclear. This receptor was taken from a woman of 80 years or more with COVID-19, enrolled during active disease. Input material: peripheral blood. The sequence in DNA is TGCGCCAGGGGGAGGGTAAAAAATGAAAAACTGTTTTTT. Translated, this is CARGRVKNEKLFF.